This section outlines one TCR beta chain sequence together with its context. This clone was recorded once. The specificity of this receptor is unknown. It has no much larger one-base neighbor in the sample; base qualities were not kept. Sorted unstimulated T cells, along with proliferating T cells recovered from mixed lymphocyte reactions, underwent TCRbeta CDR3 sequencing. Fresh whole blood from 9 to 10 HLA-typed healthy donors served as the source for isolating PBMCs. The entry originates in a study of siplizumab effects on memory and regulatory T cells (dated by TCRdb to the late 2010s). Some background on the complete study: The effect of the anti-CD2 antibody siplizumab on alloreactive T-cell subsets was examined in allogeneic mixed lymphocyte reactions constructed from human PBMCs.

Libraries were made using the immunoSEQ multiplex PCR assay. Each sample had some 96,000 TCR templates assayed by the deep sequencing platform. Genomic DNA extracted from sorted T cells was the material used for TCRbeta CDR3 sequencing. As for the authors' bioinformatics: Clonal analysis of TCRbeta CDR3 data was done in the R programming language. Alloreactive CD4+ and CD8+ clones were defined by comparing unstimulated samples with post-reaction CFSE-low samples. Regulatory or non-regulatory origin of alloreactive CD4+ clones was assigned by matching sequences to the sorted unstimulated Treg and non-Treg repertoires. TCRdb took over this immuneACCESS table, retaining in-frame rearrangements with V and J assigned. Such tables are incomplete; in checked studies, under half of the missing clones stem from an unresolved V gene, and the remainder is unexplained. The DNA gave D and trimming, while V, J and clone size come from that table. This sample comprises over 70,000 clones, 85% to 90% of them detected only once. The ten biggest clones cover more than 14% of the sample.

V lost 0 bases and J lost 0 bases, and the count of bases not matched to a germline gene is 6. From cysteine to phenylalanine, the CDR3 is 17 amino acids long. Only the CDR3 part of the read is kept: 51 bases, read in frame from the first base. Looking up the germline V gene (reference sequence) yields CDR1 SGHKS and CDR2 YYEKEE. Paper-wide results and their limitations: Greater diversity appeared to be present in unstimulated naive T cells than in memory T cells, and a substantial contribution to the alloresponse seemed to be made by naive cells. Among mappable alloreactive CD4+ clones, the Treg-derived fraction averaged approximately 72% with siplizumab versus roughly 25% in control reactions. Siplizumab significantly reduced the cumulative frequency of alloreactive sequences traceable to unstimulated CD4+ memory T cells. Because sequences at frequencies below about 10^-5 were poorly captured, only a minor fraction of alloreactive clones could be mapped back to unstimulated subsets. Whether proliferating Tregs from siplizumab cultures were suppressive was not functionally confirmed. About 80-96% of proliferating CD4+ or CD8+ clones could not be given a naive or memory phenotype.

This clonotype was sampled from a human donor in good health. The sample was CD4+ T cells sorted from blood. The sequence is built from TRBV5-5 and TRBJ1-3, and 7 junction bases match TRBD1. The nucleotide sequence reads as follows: TGTGCCAGCAGCTTGGGAGGGGGCGTCTTCTCTGGAAACACCATATATTTT. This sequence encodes CASSLGGGVFSGNTIYF.